This is a list of T cell receptor beta chains from one sample in a study of T cell repertoires in cytomegalovirus infection. MiXCR, run by TCRdb on the reads, gives a single entry per CDR3 protein. The repertoire has nearly 450,000 distinct CDR3 sequences, roughly a third of them found once; the top ten carry roughly an eighth. Specimen: PBMCs. The receptors here all came from a human donor in good health (CMV status not recorded). Some clones in this sample may be carry-over from other donors' samples. The CDR3 runs from the conserved cysteine through the conserved F or W. Each record gives: D gene, J gene, clone size, V gene, CDR3 protein, CDR3 DNA. D genes are given only for firm matches. Some rows have no size entry. The others give once, few or many, or a class for an expanded clone.

NA | TRBJ1-5 | few | TRBV28 | CASSLQPQHF | TGTGCCAGCAGTTTGCAGCCCCAGCATTTT
TRBD1 | TRBJ2-7 | few | TRBV6-5 | CASSTGTGGFEQYF | TGTGCCAGCAGCACAGGGACAGGGGGCTTCGAGCAGTACTTC
NA | TRBJ2-2 | NA | TRBV24-1 | CATWDRAGTGELFF | TGTGCCACCTGGGACCGGGCGGGCACCGGGGAGCTGTTTTTT
NA | TRBJ1-1 | NA | TRBV14 | CASSQERGGTEAFF | TGTGCCAGCAGCCAAGAGAGGGGGGGTACTGAAGCTTTCTTT
NA | TRBJ2-7 | few | TRBV7-6 | CASSLPLGYEQYF | TGTGCCAGCAGCTTACCCCTAGGGTACGAGCAGTACTTC
NA | TRBJ1-1 | NA | TRBV20-1 | CSARAPNTEAFF | TGCAGTGCTAGAGCACCGAACACTGAAGCTTTCTTT
NA | TRBJ1-5 | NA | TRBV5-3 | CASRSNRIYNQPQHF | TGTGCCAGCAGATCGAACAGGATTTACAATCAGCCCCAGCATTTT
TRBD1 | TRBJ2-3 | few | TRBV11-2 | CASSWDRGEDTQYF | TGTGCCAGCAGTTGGGACAGGGGGGAGGATACGCAGTATTTT
NA | TRBJ2-5 | NA | TRBV2 | CASRLTTARQETQYF | TGTGCCAGCAGACTAACGACAGCACGACAAGAGACCCAGTACTTC
TRBD2 | TRBJ2-1 | NA | TRBV4-1 | CASSHLLGGANYNDQFF | TGCGCCAGCAGCCACCTGCTCGGGGGGGCTAACTACAATGACCAGTTCTTC
TRBD1 | TRBJ1-5 | few | TRBV12-3/TRBV12-4 | CASSPLAGTGVSNQPQHF | TGTGCCAGCAGTCCACTCGCCGGGACAGGGGTTAGCAATCAGCCCCAGCATTTT
NA | TRBJ2-2 | NA | TRBV19 | CASTRAGVNTGELFF | TGTGCCAGTACCCGGGCCGGGGTTAACACCGGGGAGCTGTTTTTT
TRBD2 | TRBJ2-7 | few | TRBV11-1 | CASSFSTSGQSRLREQYF | TGTGCCAGCAGCTTCTCGACTAGCGGACAGAGCCGCCTACGAGAGCAGTACTTC
NA | TRBJ2-7 | NA | TRBV20-1 | CSARDRDEQYF | TGCAGTGCTAGAGACAGGGACGAGCAGTACTTC
NA | TRBJ1-2 | NA | TRBV25-1 | CASSARLANYGYTF | TGTGCCAGCAGTGCGAGGCTCGCTAACTATGGCTACACCTTC
TRBD2 | TRBJ2-5 | NA | TRBV7-2 | CASSLSLGLFQETQYF | TGTGCCAGCAGCTTAAGTTTGGGACTATTCCAAGAGACCCAGTACTTC
NA | TRBJ2-2 | NA | TRBV29-1 | CSVINTGTGELFF | TGCAGCGTGATTAATACAGGCACCGGGGAGCTGTTTTTT
NA | TRBJ2-1 | few | TRBV4-1 | CASSQVQQGYNEQFF | TGCGCCAGCAGCCAAGTTCAGCAGGGCTACAATGAGCAGTTCTTC
TRBD1 | TRBJ2-7 | few | TRBV2 | CASKNPGTGGNEQYF | TGTGCCAGCAAGAACCCGGGGACAGGGGGTAACGAGCAGTACTTC
TRBD1 | TRBJ1-5 | many | TRBV7-8 | CASSSGTGVQPQHF | TGTGCCAGCAGCTCCGGGACAGGGGTTCAGCCCCAGCATTTT
NA | TRBJ1-6 | few | TRBV27 | CASSLGENNSPLHF | TGTGCCAGCAGTTTAGGGGAGAATAATTCACCCCTCCACTTT
TRBD1 | TRBJ2-2 | few | TRBV7-6 | CASRRDRGQAGELFF | TGTGCCAGCAGGCGAGACAGGGGGCAGGCCGGGGAGCTGTTTTTT
TRBD1 | TRBJ2-2 | NA | TRBV7-3 | CASSSTTGSVNGELFF | TGTGCCAGCAGCTCAACGACAGGGTCGGTTAACGGGGAGCTGTTTTTT
NA | TRBJ2-2 | few | TRBV6-2/TRBV6-3 | CASSALQGDTGELFF | TGTGCCAGCAGTGCCCTACAGGGCGACACCGGGGAGCTGTTTTTT
TRBD1 | TRBJ2-1 | many | TRBV7-2 | CASSVTGGQRNEQFF | TGTGCCAGCAGTGTAACAGGGGGGCAAAGGAATGAGCAGTTCTTC
TRBD2 | TRBJ2-5 | NA | TRBV19 | CASKTSGEPMETQYF | TGTGCCAGTAAAACTAGCGGGGAACCTATGGAGACCCAGTACTTC
NA | TRBJ1-3 | many | TRBV7-2 | CASREGNTIYF | TGTGCCAGCAGGGAGGGAAACACCATATATTTT
NA | TRBJ2-7 | few | TRBV6-1 | CASSRPGLGGEQYF | TGTGCCAGCAGTCGGCCGGGACTTGGCGGCGAGCAGTACTTC
NA | TRBJ2-2 | once | TRBV4-3 | CSSSQEWGWTGELFF | TGCTCCAGCAGCCAAGAGTGGGGGTGGACCGGGGAGCTGTTTTTT
NA | TRBJ2-1 | NA | TRBV5-6 | CASSLMGVEQFF | TGTGCCAGCAGCTTGATGGGGGTTGAGCAGTTCTTC
NA | TRBJ1-6 | many | TRBV4-1 | CASSQDRGRRSPLHF | TGCGCCAGCAGCCAAGATCGGGGTAGGCGTTCACCCCTCCACTTT